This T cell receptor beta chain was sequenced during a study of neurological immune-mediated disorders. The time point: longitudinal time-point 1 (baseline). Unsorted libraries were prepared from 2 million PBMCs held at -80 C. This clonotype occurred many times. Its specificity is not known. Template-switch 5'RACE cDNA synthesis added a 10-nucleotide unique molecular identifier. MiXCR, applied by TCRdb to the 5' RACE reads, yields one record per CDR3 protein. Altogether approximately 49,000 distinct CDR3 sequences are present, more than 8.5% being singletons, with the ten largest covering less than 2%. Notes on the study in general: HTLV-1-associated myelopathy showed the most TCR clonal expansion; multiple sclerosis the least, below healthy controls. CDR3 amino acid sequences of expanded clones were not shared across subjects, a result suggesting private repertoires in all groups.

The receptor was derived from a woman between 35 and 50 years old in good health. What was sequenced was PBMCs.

CDR3 residues: CASSTMGGEQYF. The CDR3 DNA sequence: TGTGCCAGCAGCACCATGGGGGGCGAGCAGTACTTC. V is TRBV7-2 and J is TRBJ2-7; a weak D match, TRBD2 (6 bases). The CDR3 is 12 residues long. V was clipped by 5 bases and J by 6 bases, with 11 bases between them. Germline-derived CDR1 and CDR2 are SGHTA and FQGNSA.